A single sample is the source of the 2 T cell receptor beta chains below, sequenced in a study of OX40 agonist ivuxolimab in advanced cancers. The library was produced with the immunoSEQ multiplex PCR assay. The table was pulled from immuneACCESS by TCRdb, which kept in-frame rearrangements only. Such tables lose some clones; where checked, under half of the loss comes from unresolved V genes, and the rest has no known cause. The sample yields about 100,000 clones; approximately 89% were counted once. The ten largest clones take up around 0.16% of the sample. Source: CD4+ or CD8+ T cells sorted from blood, taken in a trial of the OX40 agonist ivuxolimab. These receptors were collected from an adult with an advanced solid tumor such as melanoma, head and neck, liver or kidney cancer.

A word on this clone: The sample carries other DNA sequences with the same CDR3. In DNA, the CDR3 is TGCGCCAGCAGTGTCAGGGGAGAGACCCAGTACTTC. The encoded protein is CASSVRGETQYF. The V and J genes are TRBV10-2 and TRBJ2-5; D perhaps matches TRBD1 (6 bases). With 4 bases removed from V and 4 bases from J, the gap between germline ends came to 7 bases. Germline CDR1 WSHSY, CDR2 SAAADI. The CDR3 is 12 residues long.

This chain connects TRBV7-9 to TRBJ1-1, with D uncertain. CDR1 and CDR2 from the germline V gene are SEHNR and FQNEAQ (reference sequence). V was pared by 8 bases and J by 3 bases, with 13 bases between. This CDR3 is built from 13 residues. CDR3 in DNA: TGTGCCAGCGGCCTTGGAAGGGACACTGAAGCTTTCTTT. Translation gives CASGLGRDTEAFF.